This section outlines one T cell receptor beta chain sequence together with its context. These data come from a study of blood T cell repertoires in COVID-19. Those enrolled in Seattle joined during active infection and were followed longitudinally afterward. Assay used: immunoSEQ multiplex PCR; TCRdb lists only in-frame clones, some missing. The table records 150,000 to 200,000 clones, around 84% of them present only once. The receptor was derived from a man aged 60-69 years with COVID-19, enrolled during active disease. Sequencing was performed on peripheral blood.

The CDR3 nucleotides read TGTGCCACCAGCAGAGGGGGGACAGGAGGAATTGAGCAGTACTTC. Translating gives CATSRGGTGGIEQYF. This chain links TRBV15 with TRBJ2-7, with 8 positions matching TRBD1. Germline V CDR1 and CDR2: LNHNV, YYDKDF (reference sequence). The length of the CDR3 is 15 residues. V gave up 1 base and J gave up 7 bases; unmatched junction bases: 9.